This T cell receptor (beta chain) comes out of a study of blood T cells in healthy people across ages (dated by TCRdb to 2015 to 2017). Regarding the complete study: In model experiments, template switching captured roughly one uniquely barcoded TCR beta cDNA molecule for every two T cells. Donors were grouped into four age groups: young (average approximately 16 years), middle-aged (less than 40), aged (around 66) and long-lived (approximately 78). Using the same blood draw, the study looked at two additional independent replicas of 1 million unique cDNA reads for two donors, one aged 18 to 29 and the other aged 80 or older. To avoid experimental bias, donors of different ages were randomly spread across the sequencing lanes. Using deep sequencing normalized with unique cDNA molecular identifiers, the study measured how TCR beta repertoire diversity changes with age. Broader findings and caveats from the paper: Observed TCR beta diversity per million T cells fell roughly linearly with age, and a significant reduction was already apparent by age about 43. A strong correlation was found between observed TCR beta diversity and the percentage of naive T cells measured by flow cytometry. Because the CMV infection status of the donors was unknown, age-related changes in expanded clonotypes may potentially have been confounded. Estimates of total diversity from one million sequenced T cells were regarded as lower bounds and underestimates. Compared with the aged group, the long-lived group had more naive CD4+ T cells, fewer expanded clones and increased TCR diversity, a pattern suggesting age selection. Bulk unsorted PBMC profiling prevented conclusive comparison of naive and antigen-experienced compartments.

As encoded in the germline V gene, CDR1 is MGHRA while CDR2 is YSYEKL. V was cut back by 5 bases and J by 4 bases, leaving a gap of 18 bases between them. Measured from the cysteine to the phenylalanine, the CDR3 is 16 residues long. The sequence is cut down to CDR3 DNA, 48 bases in frame from base 1. About this clonotype itself: Its cognate antigen has yet to be identified. There are no base qualities to consult, and no much larger clone falls within one base.

The 35 to 40 donors, aged about 6 to 100 years, were systemically healthy Caucasian individuals from Russia. Approximately 11 milliliters of peripheral blood were drawn from each donor into EDTA-treated Vacutainer tubes. Ficoll-Paque density-gradient centrifugation was used to isolate PBMCs, with at least 7 million obtained per sample. Total RNA, at least 6 micrograms per sample, was extracted from PBMCs with Trizol reagent. The percentages of naive CD45RAhigh/CD27high T cells were determined by flow cytometry on a PBMC aliquot from every donor. Preparation of the library involved 5' RACE. These reads were obtained on an Illumina HiSeq 2500. A second PCR of about 7 to 12 cycles was run with a J-beta primer mix and a sample-barcoded 5' primer. A template-switch 5' adaptor carrying 12 random nucleotides introduced a unique molecular identifier onto each TCR beta cDNA molecule. At least 3 million CDR3-containing paired-end reads were obtained from each sample. The Mint cDNA synthesis kit, primed by a TRBC-specific oligonucleotide, was used to synthesize first-strand cDNA from all RNA. Following uracil-DNA glycosylase treatment, all cDNA underwent a first 18-cycle PCR with the universal primers M1SS and BC2_uni_R. On the study's bioinformatics: Normalization of each sample was performed by random selection of 1 million high-quality reads, each carrying a distinct molecular identifier. Reads sharing molecular identifiers were discarded rather than binned into consensus sequences. CDR3 identification, clonotype clustering and error correction used MiTCR with a Q25 quality threshold and the strictest error-elimination algorithm. Lower-bound total TCR beta diversity was estimated with a nonparametric unseen species model using Euler transformation. TCRdb applied fastp at Q25 and MiXCR to the public reads, then kept only in-frame beta chains. Rows merge per CDR3 protein into single entries with the most common DNA and genes. TCRdb, not the authors, supplied the V and J calls. In all, the sample holds about 640,000 distinct CDR3 sequences, and around 43% of those were seen once. Of the sample, 25% to 30% falls within the top ten clones.

This sequence was found in a man older than 75 in good health. The sequenced material came from blood. The chain employs TRBV4-1 and TRBJ2-1, with an unclear D gene assignment. CDR3 region: CASSKGRLFIYNEQFF. Here is the DNA: TGCGCCAGCAGCAAAGGACGGTTATTCATATACAATGAGCAGTTCTTC.